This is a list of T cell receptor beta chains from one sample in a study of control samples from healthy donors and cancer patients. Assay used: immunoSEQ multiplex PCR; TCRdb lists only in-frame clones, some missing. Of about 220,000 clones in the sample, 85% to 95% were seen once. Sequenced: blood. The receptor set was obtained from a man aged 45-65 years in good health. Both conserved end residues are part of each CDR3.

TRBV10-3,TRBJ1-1,CAISDRQGAQNFVAFF
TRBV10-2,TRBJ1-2,CASSASSGLFGYTF
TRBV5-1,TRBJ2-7,CASSSGGQGIPYEQYF
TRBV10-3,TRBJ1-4,CAIWLRKKLFF
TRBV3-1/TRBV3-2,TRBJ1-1,CASAGQVNTEAFF
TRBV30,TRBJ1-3,CAWSVGVAAGNTIYF
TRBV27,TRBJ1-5,CASSPTPLGGGGQPQHF
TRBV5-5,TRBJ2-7,CASSFPQTYEQYF
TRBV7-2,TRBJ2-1,CASSFQGNEQFF
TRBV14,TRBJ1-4,CASSQTQGLGEKLFF
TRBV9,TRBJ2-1,CASTPYSGDSYNEQFF
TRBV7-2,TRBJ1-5,CASSFFINQPQHF
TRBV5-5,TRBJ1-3,CASSLDPGATGNTIYF
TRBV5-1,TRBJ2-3,CASSGAYGGGGRDTQYF
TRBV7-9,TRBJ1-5,CASSLDNISNQPQHF
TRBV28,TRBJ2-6,CASSPQVSGANVLTF
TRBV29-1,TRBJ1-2,CSVEDLKWSYGYTF
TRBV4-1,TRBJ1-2,CASSHTTGGLGYTF
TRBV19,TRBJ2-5,CASSTLRGRGQETQYF
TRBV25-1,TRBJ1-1,CASSDPPGTRTEAFF
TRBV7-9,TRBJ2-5,CASSLARGGQETQYF
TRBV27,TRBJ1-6,CASSMGQGANSPLHF
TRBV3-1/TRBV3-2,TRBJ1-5,CASSHMGDQPQHF
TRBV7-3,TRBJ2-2,CASSPGGAGELFF
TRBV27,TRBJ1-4,CASTFRWGEKLFF
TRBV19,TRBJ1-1,CASRSKRASGVSGAFF
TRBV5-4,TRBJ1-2,CASSEPGVYGYTF
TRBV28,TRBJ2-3,CASSGTGTDTQYF
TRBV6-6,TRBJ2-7,CASKASGTGNYEQYF
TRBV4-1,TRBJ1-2,CASSPTIDRGADGYTF
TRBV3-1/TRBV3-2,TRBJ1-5,CASSQGVTAGDNQPQHF
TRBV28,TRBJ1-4,CASSPGRQNVFF
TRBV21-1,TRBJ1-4,CASSRSVQEKLFF
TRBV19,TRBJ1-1,CASSTTGRGNTEAFF
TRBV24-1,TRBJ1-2,CATSKTPPGTGEGYTF
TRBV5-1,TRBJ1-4,CASSSGRTLEEKLFF
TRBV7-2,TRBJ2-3,CASTSRGAGATDTQYF
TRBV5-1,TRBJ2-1,CASSLGRINEQFF
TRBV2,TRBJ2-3,CASKSKGGAWDTQYF
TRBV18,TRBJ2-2,CASSTLPDRSHGELFF
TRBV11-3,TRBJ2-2,CASSLGGPGELFF
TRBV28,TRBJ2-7,CASSLIVGLGARGEQYF
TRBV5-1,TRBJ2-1,CASSFLSGSGSSYNEQFF
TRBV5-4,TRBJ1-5,CASSLMGVNQPQHF
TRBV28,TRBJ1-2,CASSSGTYGYTF
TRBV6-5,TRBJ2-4,CASVLAGLAKNIQYF
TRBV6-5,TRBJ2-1,CASSEASYWVHEQFF
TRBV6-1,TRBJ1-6,CASSEFSRGSSYNSPLHF
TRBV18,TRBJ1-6,CASSPLQGLGSPLHF
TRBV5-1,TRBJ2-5,CASSLGGQETQYF
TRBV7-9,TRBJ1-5,CASSFQGSNQPQHF
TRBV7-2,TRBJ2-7,CASSRKTGDDEQYF